One sample yielded the 30 T cell receptor beta chains listed below, sequenced in a study of blood T cell repertoires in COVID-19 (dated by TCRdb to 2019 to 2021). Libraries were built with the immunoSEQ multiplex PCR assay. In its TCRdb copy, this immuneACCESS table keeps in-frame sequences only and misses some clones. Where compared with another copy, unresolved V genes explain less than half of these, and the others have no known cause. The sample table holds around 95,000 clones, of which just under 80% were seen once. Roughly a third of the sample is held by the ten biggest clonotypes. Sequencing was carried out using peripheral blood. These receptors all come from a man aged 70 or older with active or convalescent COVID-19.

This chain links TRBV24-1 with TRBJ2-3, with 7 bases fitting TRBD2. CDR1 KGHDR and CDR2 SFDVKD come from the germline V gene. The CDR3 runs 15 residues. After removal of 1 base from V and 8 bases from J, the junction contained 8 bases not matched to a gene. The CDR3 spells CATSDLWEGQGTQYF. CDR3 DNA: TGTGCCACCAGTGATTTATGGGAGGGCCAAGGTACGCAGTATTTT.

The V gene is TRBV6-6, the J gene TRBJ1-1, with 10 bases aligning to TRBD1. Losses at the gene ends were 6 bases for V and 10 bases for J; bases not matched to a gene: 8. The CDR3 runs 13 residues. Germline CDR1 reads MNHNY; CDR2 reads SVGAGI (reference sequence). The CDR3 coding sequence is TGTGCCAGCAGCCTGGACAGGGGGTGGGTAGCTTTCTTT. It translates to CASSLDRGWVAFF.

This clone was detected a few times. This chain uses TRBV7-9 with TRBJ2-7; the match to TRBD2 covers 9 bases. Per germline, CDR1 SEHNR and CDR2 FQNEAQ (reference sequence). The CDR3 spans 16 residues. J was trimmed by 4 bases and V by 1 base; bases with no gene match: 8. The CDR3 sequence: CASSLGGSGSPYEQYF. In DNA form, the CDR3 reads TGTGCCAGCAGCTTAGGAGGTAGCGGGAGCCCGTACGAGCAGTACTTC.

The chain uses TRBV7-2 and TRBJ2-3, with a tentative D call TRBD2 (6 bases). CDR1 SGHTA and CDR2 FQGNSA come from the germline V gene. Trimming removed 5 bases at V and 1 base at J, with 16 bases between. This CDR3 contains 16 residues. CDR3 nucleotides: TGTGCCAGCAGCCAGGGACTTCTCCGGGGCACAGATACGCAGTATTTT. As protein: CASSQGLLRGTDTQYF.

The chain uses TRBV30 and TRBJ1-3; 8 bases agree with TRBD1. Trimming took 2 bases from V and 2 from J; bases not matched to a gene: 8. Germline V CDR1 and CDR2: GTSNPN, SVGIG (reference sequence). There are 16 residues in the CDR3. CDR3 DNA sequence: TGTGCCTGGAGTCTCACCAGGACAGGGCCTGGAAACACCATATATTTT. It yields the protein CAWSLTRTGPGNTIYF.

The J gene is TRBJ1-5, the V gene TRBV10-3; tentative D call: TRBD1 (6 bases). Deletions cut 6 bases from V and 0 bases from J, with 9 bases between. Germline V CDR1 and CDR2: ENHRY, SYGVKD. The length of the CDR3 is 14 residues. The CDR3 spells CAISRDTSNQPQHF. The CDR3 DNA follows: TGTGCCATCAGCCGGGACACTAGCAATCAGCCCCAGCATTTT.

Turning to this clone: A read error may account for a junction end that differs from germline. The genes are TRBV27 and TRBJ1-1, with TRBD1 identical over 7 bases. The length of the CDR3 is 13 residues. Germline values: CDR1 MNHEY, CDR2 SMNVEV (reference sequence). CDR3: CASSLRRGYEAFF. The DNA of the CDR3 is TGTGCCAGCAGTTTACGCAGGGGGTATGAAGCTTTTTTT.

This sequence joins TRBV18 and TRBJ1-6, with 8 positions matching TRBD1. Germline CDR1 and CDR2: KGHSH and LQKENI. This CDR3 region has 16 residues. V shed 2 bases and J 7 bases; nucleotides not matched to a gene: 7. The DNA for the CDR3 is TGTGCCAGCTCACCAACGACTAGACAGGGGAATTCACCCCTCCACTTT. Translated: CASSPTTRQGNSPLHF.

Many counts were recorded for this clone. The rearrangement uses TRBV7-9 and TRBJ1-2; D is undetermined. The V gene's germline CDR1 is SEHNR and CDR2 FQNEAQ (reference sequence). V lost 1 base and J lost 6, with 12 bases in between. The CDR3 spans 14 residues. CDR3 sequence: CASSLGPYSNGYTF. DNA of the CDR3: TGTGCCAGCAGCTTAGGCCCCTACTCAAATGGCTACACCTTC.

The V call is TRBV11-2, the J call TRBJ2-4, with a tentative D call TRBD1 (5 bases). V lost 4 bases to trimming and J lost 2 bases, with 12 bases between them. The germline gives CDR1 SGHAT, CDR2 FQNNGV. This CDR3 has 15 amino acids. The DNA for the CDR3 is TGTGCCAGCAGCTCCCTTCAGGGATCCAAAAACATTCAGTACTTC. Its translation: CASSSLQGSKNIQYF.

The V gene is TRBV5-4, the J gene TRBJ1-1; 8 nucleotides agree with TRBD1. The CDR3 has 15 amino acids. Looked up from germline, CDR1 is SGHNT and CDR2 is YYREEE (reference sequence). With V trimmed by 3 bases and J by 1 base, 5 bases remained unmatched. DNA of the CDR3: TGTGCCAGCAGCTCGCGACAGGGGAAGAACACTGAAGCTTTCTTT. This translates into CASSSRQGKNTEAFF.

This chain uses TRBV5-6 with TRBJ2-3; 11 bases match TRBD2. Trimming removed 3 bases from V and 3 bases from J; junction bases left unmatched: 6. Per the germline V gene, CDR1 is SGHDT and CDR2 is YYEEEE. This CDR3 comprises 16 residues. CDR3 bases: TGTGCCAGCAGCTCCCCCATAGCGGGAGGGACAGATACGCAGTATTTT. This codes for CASSSPIAGGTDTQYF.

The rearrangement uses TRBV4-3 and TRBJ2-7; unclear D gene. The germline gives CDR1 LGHNA, CDR2 YSLEER. This CDR3 has 14 residues. The V end was cut by 2 bases, the J end by 3 bases, with 11 bases between. The CDR3 nucleotides are TGCGCCAGCAGCCAATATTATGGCAGCTACGAGCAGTACTTC. Its translation is CASSQYYGSYEQYF.

V and J are TRBV28 and TRBJ2-1, with 11 nucleotides matching TRBD2. The J segment lost 10 bases and the V segment lost 5 bases, leaving 10 bases of the junction unmatched. This CDR3 has 15 amino acids. Germline V CDR1 and CDR2: MDHEN, SYDVKM. The CDR3 region is CASSKHSGGAREQFF. The CDR3 nucleotides are TGTGCCAGCAGTAAACATAGCGGGGGGGCCAGGGAGCAGTTCTTC.

CDR3 in DNA: TGTGCCAGCAGCAACAGGGATTTGAGCAATCAGCCCCAGCATTTT. Translating gives CASSNRDLSNQPQHF. The chain has TRBV6-2 or TRBV6-3 and TRBJ1-5; TRBD1 is a possible D gene (6 bases). CDR3 length: 15 residues. The germline V and J ends were trimmed by 6 bases and 1 base, with 13 bases remaining between them. Per the germline V gene, CDR1 is MNHEY and CDR2 is SVGEGT.

The chain has TRBV11-1 and TRBJ1-4; TRBD1 agrees at 8 bases. V dropped 3 bases and J dropped 6; count of bases not matched to a gene: 6. Germline values: CDR1 SGHAT, CDR2 FQDESV (reference sequence). There are 15 residues in the CDR3. CDR3 amino acids: CASSFGQGDDEKLFF. CDR3 sequence (DNA): TGTGCCAGCAGCTTTGGACAGGGAGATGATGAAAAACTGTTTTTT.

The rearrangement joins TRBV7-8 to TRBJ2-1; 8 nucleotides match TRBD2. The CDR3 covers 17 residues. V lost 1 base, J lost 0 bases, and 5 bases stayed unmatched. Germline V CDR1 and CDR2: SGHVS, FQNEAQ. CDR3 protein: CASSLGYSGDSYNEQFF. The CDR3 bases are TGTGCCAGCAGCTTAGGGTATAGCGGGGACTCCTACAATGAGCAGTTCTTC.

The genes are TRBV7-9 and TRBJ1-4, with 11 positions matching TRBD1. Germline-derived CDR1 and CDR2 are SEHNR and FQNEAQ (reference sequence). V lost 3 bases, J lost 6 bases, and 3 bases stayed unmatched. The CDR3 length is 15 residues. The CDR3 sequence: CASSLDRGRDEKLFF. In nucleotides, the CDR3 is TGTGCCAGCAGCTTGGACAGGGGGCGGGATGAAAAACTGTTTTTT.

The chain combines TRBV27 with TRBJ1-4, with D tentatively TRBD1 (5 bases). The CDR3 covers 14 residues. CDR1 and CDR2 from the germline V gene are MNHEY and SMNVEV (reference sequence). Trimming took 6 bases from V and 2 from J, leaving 10 bases between them. CDR3 coding DNA: TGTGCCAGCAGAAGATGGGGCACTAATGAAAAACTGTTTTTT. Amino acids: CASRRWGTNEKLFF. The full variable domain, rest sourced from reference TRBV27 and TRBJ1-4, is EAQVTQNPRYLITVTGKKLTVTCSQNMNHEYMSWYRQDPGLGLRQIYYSMNVEVTDKGDVPEGYKVSRKEKRNFPLILESPSPNQTSLYFCASRRWGTNEKLFFGSGTQLSVL.

The chain combines TRBV6-2 or TRBV6-3 with TRBJ2-1, with D perhaps TRBD1 or TRBD2 (6 bases each). Germline V lookup: CDR1 MNHEY, CDR2 SVGEGT. The CDR3 length is 15 residues. The ends were cut back, 7 bases at V and 4 bases at J, with 17 bases in the middle. The CDR3 loop is CASTPGARGYNEQFF. CDR3 coding DNA: TGTGCCAGCACCCCGGGGGCCCGGGGATACAATGAGCAGTTCTTC.

The J gene is TRBJ2-6, the V gene TRBV19; TRBD1 agrees at 7 bases. Germline loops: CDR1 LNHDA, CDR2 SQIVND (reference sequence). The junction had 18 bases not matched to a gene; V was cut back by 3 bases and J by 4 bases. The CDR3 is 20 amino acids. The DNA of the CDR3 is TGTGCCAGTAGTATCCGCGCCAACAGGGGCATCCAGTCCGGGGCCAACGTCCTGACTTTC. Amino acid sequence: CASSIRANRGIQSGANVLTF.

The V gene is TRBV5-5, the J gene TRBJ1-1; D ambiguous. This CDR3 is 13 amino acids long. V gave up 5 bases and J gave up 0 bases, with 8 bases separating them. CDR1 is SGHKS and CDR2 is YYEKEE in the germline V gene (reference sequence). The CDR3 is CASSSAVNTEAFF. DNA of the CDR3: TGTGCCAGCAGTTCTGCAGTGAACACTGAAGCTTTCTTT.

The chain carries TRBV29-1 and TRBJ1-2; D possibly corresponds to TRBD1 (5 bases). The germline CDR1 and CDR2 sequences are SQVTM and ANQGSEA. The CDR3 loop spans 12 amino acids. V was cut by 6 bases and J by 4 bases, with 12 bases left in between. The CDR3 nucleotides read TGCAGCGTGTCCACAGGAGCCTATGGCTACACCTTC. The encoded protein is CSVSTGAYGYTF. The entire variable domain, with the rest obtained from reference TRBV29-1 and TRBJ1-2, is as follows: SAVISQKPSRDICQRGTSLTIQCQVDSQVTMMFWYRQQPGQSLTLIATANQGSEATYESGFVIDKFPISRPNLTFSTLTVSNMSPEDSSIYLCSVSTGAYGYTFGSGTRLTVV.

The chain links TRBV7-9 to TRBJ1-2; 8 nucleotides line up with TRBD1. V dropped 0 bases and J dropped 7; count of bases not matched to a gene: 7. CDR1 is SEHNR, CDR2 FQNEAQ, per germline (reference sequence). CDR3 length equals 15 residues. CDR3 DNA: TGTGCCAGCAGCTTAGCGGACGGCGGACAGGGTGGCTACACCTTC. This translates into CASSLADGGQGGYTF.

This rearrangement joins TRBV5-6 to TRBJ1-5; D remains ambiguous. V was cut by 1 base and J by 7 bases, with 12 bases left in between. The germline V gene encodes CDR1 SGHDT and CDR2 YYEEEE. This CDR3 region has 14 residues. CDR3 coding DNA: TGTGCCAGCAGCTTGAATGTGGGAGGCCAGCCCCAGCATTTT. Encoded protein: CASSLNVGGQPQHF.

The chain links TRBV7-2 to TRBJ2-2, with TRBD2 identical over 11 bases. V lost 5 bases, J lost 7 bases, and 12 bases stayed unmatched. The CDR3 spans 17 residues. Germline-derived CDR1 and CDR2 are SGHTA and FQGNSA. The CDR3 is CASSQAGLADRFGELFF. Written as DNA, the CDR3 is TGTGCCAGCAGCCAGGCGGGACTAGCGGACCGGTTCGGGGAGCTGTTTTTT. The variable domain in full, with the rest retrieved from reference TRBV7-2 and TRBJ2-2, is GAGVSQSPSNKVTEKGKDVELRCDPISGHTALYWYRQSLGQGLEFLIYFQGNSAPDKSGLPSDRFSAERTGGSVSTLTIQRTQQEDSAVYLCASSQAGLADRFGELFFGEGSRLTVL.

For the CDR3, the DNA is TGTGCCAGCAGCTTAGTCCGCGGGAGGGCGCGAGAGCAGTACTTC. This gives the protein CASSLVRGRAREQYF. The chain is built from TRBV11-2 and TRBJ2-7; the match to TRBD2 covers 9 bases. This CDR3 is built from 15 residues. Germline values: CDR1 SGHAT, CDR2 FQNNGV. Unmatched junction bases numbered 8, after V lost 1 base and J lost 7 bases.

The J gene is TRBJ1-1, the V gene TRBV20-1; D is ambiguous. Trimming took off 2 bases at V and 3 bases at J, with 4 bases between the two ends. The CDR3 runs to 11 residues. Germline V gives CDR1 DFQATT, CDR2 SNEGSKA (reference sequence). CDR3: CSARIYTEAFF. The CDR3 coding sequence is TGCAGTGCTAGAATATACACTGAAGCTTTCTTT.

The chain couples TRBV28 to TRBJ1-6, with TRBD1 identical over 7 bases. V shed 6 bases, J shed 10 bases, and the junction held 12 bases outside the gene matches. Germline CDR1 is MDHEN and CDR2 is SYDVKM. The CDR3 runs 15 residues. CDR3 DNA sequence: TGTGCCAGCAGAGATACAGGGGTAGGGGAATCACCCCTCCACTTT. This sequence encodes CASRDTGVGESPLHF. The variable domain in full, with the rest retrieved from reference TRBV28 and TRBJ1-6, is DVKVTQSSRYLVKRTGEKVFLECVQDMDHENMFWYRQDPGLGLRLIYFSYDVKMKEKGDIPEGYSVSREKKERFSLILESASTNQTSMYLCASRDTGVGESPLHFGNGTRLTVT.

The V gene is TRBV13, the J gene TRBJ2-7; TRBD1 aligns across 9 bases. Per the germline V gene, CDR1 is PRHDT and CDR2 is FYEKMQ (reference sequence). The CDR3 totals 15 residues. Unmatched junction bases numbered 5, after V lost 0 bases and J lost 5 bases. The CDR3 sequence is CASSLGPGTGNEQYF. The CDR3, as DNA: TGTGCCAGCAGCTTAGGCCCCGGGACAGGGAACGAGCAGTACTTC.